Shown below are 7 T cell receptor beta chains from a single sample sequenced in a study of vaccination and CD4 T cells after COVID-19. The Oncomine TCR Beta short-read assay was what sequenced the DNA obtained from cultured CD4+ T cells. TCRdb analysed the PCR reads with MiXCR anew, one entry per CDR3 protein. The table lists roughly 15,000 distinct CDR3 sequences, under 50% of them singletons. Antigens of these TCRs are unknown. Sample treatment: roughly ten-day PBMC culture with coronavirus spike peptide pools or control peptides (ViraFEST assay). Sample: CD4+ T cells from blood, cultured in vitro. Receptors originate from a human donor who had recovered from COVID-19.

A few counts support this clonotype. This chain links TRBV6-1 with TRBJ1-6, with a possible D match to TRBD1 (6 bases). Per the germline V gene, CDR1 is MNHNS and CDR2 is SASEGT. CDR3 length: 14 residues. Between the trimmed V and J ends, which lost 7 bases and 7 bases, there was a span of 14 bases. CDR3 coding DNA: TGTGCCAGCAAGCGGGGCAGGGGAAATTCACCCCTCCACTTT. This gives the protein CASKRGRGNSPLHF.

V usage is TRBV4-1 and J usage is TRBJ2-5; D is possibly TRBD1 or TRBD2 (6 bases each). This CDR3 is built from 16 residues. Trimming stripped 2 bases from V and 0 bases from J, with 13 bases between. Germline values: CDR1 MGHRA, CDR2 YSYEKL. CDR3 DNA: TGCGCCAGCAGCCAACTAGGGGGGAAGTACCAAGAGACCCAGTACTTC. It codes for CASSQLGGKYQETQYF.

The V call is TRBV28, the J call TRBJ1-2; 7 bases agree with TRBD1. The CDR3 is 12 residues long. With V trimmed by 9 bases and J by 4 bases, 5 bases remained unmatched. Germline V gene data show CDR1 as MDHEN and CDR2 as SYDVKM. The CDR3 DNA follows: TGTGCCAGTGAGACAGGGAGCTATGGCTACACCTTC. Amino acids: CASETGSYGYTF.

The J gene is TRBJ2-5, the V gene TRBV20-1; TRBD2 matches 7 bases. The CDR3 consists of 13 residues. V was pared by 7 bases and J by 5 bases, with 10 bases of the junction left unmatched. Germline V lookup: CDR1 DFQATT, CDR2 SNEGSKA (reference sequence). The CDR3 region is CSVPKPRGETQYF. The CDR3 DNA follows: TGCAGTGTCCCGAAACCGCGGGGGGAGACCCAGTACTTC.

This chain joins TRBV6-1 and TRBJ2-2; D not certain. V lost 8 bases and J lost 0, with 7 bases in between. The CDR3 contains 13 residues. Germline CDR1 is MNHNS and CDR2 is SASEGT. The CDR3 here is CASGAANTGELFF. The DNA of the CDR3 is TGTGCCAGCGGAGCTGCGAACACCGGGGAGCTGTTTTTT.

The J gene is TRBJ2-1, the V gene TRBV2, with D tentatively TRBD2 (5 bases). In germline, CDR1 is SNHLY, CDR2 FYNNEI. The CDR3 totals 13 residues. The V and J ends lost 3 bases and 9 bases respectively, with 12 bases between them. The DNA of the CDR3 is TGTGCCAGCAGTGATCAACTAGTTGGTGAGCAGTTCTTC. It codes for CASSDQLVGEQFF.

This clonotype was seen only a few times. This rearrangement joins TRBV20-1 to TRBJ2-5, with D possibly TRBD1 on 5 matching bases. Germline V gives CDR1 DFQATT, CDR2 SNEGSKA (reference sequence). The CDR3 sequence is 14 residues long. Trimming stripped 0 bases from V and 9 bases from J, with 17 bases between. CDR3 residues: CSARDGALMGPQYF. CDR3 nucleotides: TGCAGTGCTAGAGATGGAGCACTCATGGGGCCCCAGTACTTC.